This T cell receptor beta chain emerged from a study of shared clonotypes between healthy human individuals. General observations from the study: Estimated richness was generally greater in naive than memory subsets.

V lost 4 bases and J 3 bases, leaving 15 bases between the germline ends. The CDR3 sequence is 15 residues long. Per the germline V gene, CDR1 is MNHEY and CDR2 is SMNVEV (reference sequence). Sequencing used immunoSEQ multiplex PCR; TCRdb keeps in-frame clones, though not all of them. The top ten clones hold more than 20% of a sample with 550,000 to 750,000 clones, about 91% of them seen once. Naivety among CD8 cells was defined by CD45RO negativity and positive CCR7 selection, thereby excluding terminally differentiated effector memory CD45RA+ cells. Concerning this clone: Antigen: not known.

The sequence was collected from a man aged 30 to 45 in good health. V usage is TRBV27 and J usage is TRBJ2-5; the D call may be TRBD1 or TRBD2 (5 bases each). Sequenced input: naive CD8+ T cells sorted from blood. The DNA of the CDR3 is TGTGCCAGCAGTTCCGGCAGGGAGATAAAAGAGACCCAGTACTTC. Translation gives CASSSGREIKETQYF.